One sample yielded the 2 T cell receptor beta chains listed below, sequenced in a study of preoperative IRX-2 immunotherapy in early breast cancer. The treatment: preoperative locoregional IRX-2 cytokine immunotherapy. Data came from immunoSEQ multiplex PCR; TCRdb stores just in-frame clones and leaves some out. The data hold about 32,000 clones, with 75% to 90% observed a single time. This material consisted of lymph node tissue, taken from a patient treated with IRX-2 immunotherapy. These receptors were collected from a human donor with breast cancer.

The rearrangement joins TRBV5-1 to TRBJ2-1, with 8 bases aligning to TRBD2. CDR3 size: 15 residues. V trimming: 2 bases; J trimming: 4 bases; junction bases outside the gene matches: 5. Germline assignment: CDR1 SGHRS and CDR2 YFSETQ. CDR3 loop: CASSFRSGGYNEQFF. The DNA for the CDR3 is TGCGCCAGCAGCTTCAGGAGCGGGGGATACAATGAGCAGTTCTTC. Variable domain in full (rest from reference TRBV5-1 and TRBJ2-1): KAGVTQTPRYLIKTRGQQVTLSCSPISGHRSVSWYQQTPGQGLQFLFEYFSETQRNKGNFPGRFSGRQFSNSRSEMNVSTLELGDSALYLCASSFRSGGYNEQFFGPGTRLTVL.

This clone was seen a single time. CDR3 protein: CASSSPLQGNEQFF. The DNA for the CDR3 is TGTGCCAGCAGTTCCCCCCTACAGGGGAATGAGCAGTTCTTC. J is TRBJ2-1 and V is TRBV6-8, with 7 bases lining up with TRBD1. Looked up from germline, CDR1 is MNHGY and CDR2 is SAAAGT. This CDR3 has 14 amino acids. V lost 4 bases and J lost 7; bases outside the gene matches: 7.